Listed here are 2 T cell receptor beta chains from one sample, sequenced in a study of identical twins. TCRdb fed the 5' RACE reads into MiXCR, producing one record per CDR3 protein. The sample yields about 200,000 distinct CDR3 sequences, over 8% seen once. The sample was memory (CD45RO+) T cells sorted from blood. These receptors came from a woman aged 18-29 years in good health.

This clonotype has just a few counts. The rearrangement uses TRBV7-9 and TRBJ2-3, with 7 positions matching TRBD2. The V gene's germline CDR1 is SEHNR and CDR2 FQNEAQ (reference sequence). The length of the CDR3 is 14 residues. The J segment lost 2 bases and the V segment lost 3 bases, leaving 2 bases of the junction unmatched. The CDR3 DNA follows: TGTGCCAGCAGCTTGGGGACTAACACAGATACGCAGTATTTT. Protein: CASSLGTNTDTQYF.

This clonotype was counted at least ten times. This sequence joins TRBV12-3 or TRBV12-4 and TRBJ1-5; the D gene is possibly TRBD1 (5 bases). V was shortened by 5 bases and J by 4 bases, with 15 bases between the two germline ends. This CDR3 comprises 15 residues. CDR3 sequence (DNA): TGTGCCAGCAGTCTCCCTGGGGGGAAGAATCAGCCCCAGCATTTT. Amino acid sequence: CASSLPGGKNQPQHF.